This T cell receptor (beta chain) was recovered during a study of cytomegalovirus exposure and HLA in healthy donors. V gave up 0 bases and J gave up 4 bases, with 10 bases separating them. This CDR3 contains 16 residues. CDR1 MGHRA and CDR2 YSYEKL come from the germline V gene. There were likely unrecorded immune exposures, though donors were nominally healthy when sampled. 60 Vbeta and 13 Jbeta primers were used in PCR. The protocol was immunoSEQ multiplex PCR, while the TCRdb copy is restricted to in-frame clones and leaves out a portion. The sample consists of around 100,000 clones, 60% to 80% of them appearing once. In its sample, this clone was seen a few times.

The sequenced sample was PBMCs. The receptor was derived from a woman aged 55-69 years in good health and CMV-seropositive. The chain is built from TRBV4-1 and TRBJ2-6, with D possibly matching TRBD1 (6 bases). CDR3 sequence reads: CASSQERTAGANVLTF. Here the CDR3 DNA reads TGCGCCAGCAGCCAAGAACGGACAGCCGGGGCCAACGTCCTGACTTTC.